The sequence of this TCR beta chain was determined in a study of OX40 agonist ivuxolimab in advanced cancers. A history of autoimmune disease or systemic immunosuppression excluded patients. The CDR3 covers 17 residues. V shed 0 bases and J shed 4 bases, with 19 bases lying between them. Germline-derived CDR1 and CDR2 are SGHTA and FQGNSA. Regarding the study as a whole: By week 6 at 0.1 to 3.0 mg/kg, blood CD4+ and CD8+ T cells had expanded clonally.

Produced via immunoSEQ multiplex PCR; TCRdb's table is partial and in-frame only. The sample includes tens of thousands of clones, 85% of them seen just once. Note on this clone: As yet, its antigen is unknown.

The sequence came from an adult with an advanced solid tumor such as melanoma, head and neck, liver or kidney cancer. The chain carries TRBV7-2 and TRBJ2-7, with D tentatively TRBD1 (6 bases). The starting material was CD4+ or CD8+ T cells sorted from blood, obtained in a trial of the OX40 agonist ivuxolimab. CDR3 coding DNA: TGTGCCAGCAGCTTAGCGGGGGCGGGTATGGGACCTTACGAGCAGTACTTC. Its translation: CASSLAGAGMGPYEQYF.